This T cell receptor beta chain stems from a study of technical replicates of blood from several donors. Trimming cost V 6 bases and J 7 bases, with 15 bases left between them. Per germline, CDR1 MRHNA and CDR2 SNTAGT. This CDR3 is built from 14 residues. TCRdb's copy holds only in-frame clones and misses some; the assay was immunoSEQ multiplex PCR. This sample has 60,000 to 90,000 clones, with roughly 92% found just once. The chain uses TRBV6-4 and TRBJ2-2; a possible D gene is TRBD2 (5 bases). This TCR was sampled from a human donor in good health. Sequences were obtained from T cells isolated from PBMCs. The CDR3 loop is CASRLGVEFGELFF. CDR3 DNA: TGTGCCAGCAGACTGGGAGTGGAGTTCGGGGAGCTGTTTTTT.